This T cell receptor (beta chain) was obtained from a study of response to subunit inactivated influenza vaccine (dated by TCRdb to 2016 to 2018). Background for the entire study: To follow how T cells responded to a trivalent subunit inactivated influenza vaccine, the researchers relied on deep quantitative profiling of the T cell receptor repertoire.

The library was prepared using RT-PCR. The data were produced on an Illumina HiSeq 2500. TCRdb itself trimmed the public reads at Q25 with fastp, ran MiXCR and retained productive beta chains. All rows with the same CDR3 protein become a single entry with the most common DNA and genes. For this sample there are about 650,000 distinct CDR3 sequences; less than 15% appear just once. The top ten constitute 6.5% to 8% of the sample. Of note for this clonotype: It lacks a known antigen. No base-level quality is on record; no much larger clone is a single base apart.

The research as a whole found: It was suggested by the authors that each seasonal influenza vaccination may recruit only a limited number of new T cells.

Taken from the germline V gene, the CDR1 and CDR2 loops are LGHNA and YNFKEQ. The junction carries 10 bases between V and J, which are trimmed by 4 bases and 2 bases respectively. The CDR3 contains 14 residues, cysteine and phenylalanine counted. Left in the record is the CDR3 DNA by itself, 42 bases read in frame from the first base. The sequenced sample was PBMCs from blood, obtained 14 days before vaccination. The TCR sequence derives from a man aged 45-65 years who received an inactivated influenza vaccine. Donor details come from another sample of the same person, matched by shared clones. The chain employs TRBV4-2 and TRBJ2-3, with no confidently assigned D gene. The CDR3 in this case is CASSPAEFTDTQYF. The nucleotide sequence is given as TGTGCCAGCAGCCCCGCTGAGTTCACAGATACGCAGTATTTT.